The subject of this entry is one TCR beta chain. With 60 Vbeta and 13 Jbeta primers, the PCR was carried out. TCRdb's table, derived via immunoSEQ multiplex PCR, lists solely in-frame clones and lacks some. The sample lists a few hundred thousand clones, 60% to 85% occurring once. The data are from a study of cytomegalovirus exposure and HLA in healthy donors. CDR1 is MNHNS, CDR2 SASEGT, per germline. Germline trimming cut 0 bases from V and 3 bases from J; bases unmatched to any gene: 6. There are 17 residues in the CDR3. Sample: PBMCs. J is TRBJ2-1 and V is TRBV6-1; 9 bases align to TRBD2. The receptor was derived from a man in his forties in good health and CMV-seronegative. As DNA, the CDR3 is TGTGCCAGCAGTGAAGCGCCTAGCGGGGCAAACTACAATGAGCAGTTCTTC. Protein: CASSEAPSGANYNEQFF.